The clone carrying this T cell receptor (beta chain) was counted only a few times. These data come from a study of blood T cell repertoires in COVID-19. This CDR3 contains 17 residues. The V and J ends lost 0 bases and 2 bases respectively, with 14 bases between them. In germline, CDR1 is MNHEY, CDR2 SVGEGT. The study recruited people aged about 18 to 89 years across some 23 US areas. A PCR-confirmed or clinician-diagnosed COVID-19 case had contacted exposed participants within 2 weeks of entry. TCRdb's table, derived via immunoSEQ multiplex PCR, lists solely in-frame clones and lacks some. The sample shows about 210,000 clones, less than 90% of them seen only once.

Source material: PBMCs or T cells enriched from blood (not recorded which). This sequence was found in a woman under 40 who had been exposed to COVID-19. The chain recombines TRBV6-2 or TRBV6-3 with TRBJ1-5, with D perhaps matching TRBD1 (5 bases). The DNA for the CDR3 is TGTGCCAGCAGTTACTCCGGTGGGGCAGTGGGCAATCAGCCCCAGCATTTT. It specifies CASSYSGGAVGNQPQHF.